Following are 25 T cell receptor beta chains from one sample sequenced in a study of T cell responses to AZD1222 COVID-19 vaccine. TCRdb's copy holds only in-frame clones and misses some; the assay was immunoSEQ multiplex PCR. The profile shows roughly 100,000 clones, over 75% of them singletons. Sequencing was performed on peripheral blood, taken on day 0 of AZD1222 vaccination. The receptors were sampled from an adult in good health.

The V gene is TRBV16, the J gene TRBJ1-3; a weak D match, TRBD1 (5 bases). V dropped 0 bases and J dropped 4 bases, with 13 bases sitting between them. CDR1 and CDR2 from the germline V gene are KGHSY and FQNENV. This CDR3 has 16 amino acids. CDR3 DNA sequence: TGTGCCAGCAGCCAATCGTATGGGACCGAAGGAAACACCATATATTTT. The encoded protein is CASSQSYGTEGNTIYF.

This chain joins TRBV11-2 and TRBJ1-2; weak D call: TRBD1 (5 bases). The length of the CDR3 is 16 residues. V was shortened by 0 bases and J by 3 bases, with 14 bases between the two germline ends. From germline, CDR1 is SGHAT and CDR2 FQNNGV. This chain's CDR3 is CASSLDKQGWHYGYTF. CDR3 DNA sequence: TGTGCCAGCAGCTTAGATAAGCAGGGTTGGCACTATGGCTACACCTTC.

The chain joins TRBV6-5 to TRBJ1-2; no clear D gene. The CDR3 covers 14 residues. The germline V and J ends were trimmed by 7 bases and 4 bases, with 16 bases remaining between them. Germline assignment: CDR1 MNHEY and CDR2 SVGAGI. The CDR3 sequence is CASKTHEPPYGYTF. As DNA, the CDR3 is TGTGCCAGCAAAACACACGAGCCCCCCTATGGCTACACCTTC.

This chain joins TRBV12-3 or TRBV12-4 and TRBJ1-1; D call uncertain. Trimming stripped 3 bases from V and 1 base from J, with 6 bases between. This CDR3 is 13 amino acids long. The CDR3 nucleotides are TGTGCCAGCAGTTTTCCCGGGAACACTGAAGCTTTCTTT. Its translation: CASSFPGNTEAFF.

The J gene is TRBJ1-4, the V gene TRBV6-5; 10 bases map to TRBD1. This CDR3 is built from 14 residues. J lost 5 bases, V lost 6 bases, and 3 bases had no gene match. Germline V CDR1 and CDR2: MNHEY, SVGAGI. The CDR3, as DNA: TGTGCCAGCAGACTGGGACAGGGGAATGAAAAACTGTTTTTT. Translation: CASRLGQGNEKLFF.

This clone has more than one count but fewer than ten. The J gene is TRBJ2-1, the V gene TRBV5-1; no firm D call. Per germline, CDR1 SGHRS and CDR2 YFSETQ. The CDR3 loop spans 12 amino acids. V shed 2 bases and J shed 8 bases, with 8 bases lying between them. The CDR3 bases are TGCGCCAGCAGCTTAGGTTCGTATGAGCAGTTCTTC. Translated, it gives CASSLGSYEQFF.

The CDR3 reads CASQSGAADEKLFF. For the CDR3, the DNA is TGCGCCAGCCAATCGGGGGCAGCAGATGAAAAACTGTTTTTT. The gene calls are TRBV5-1 and TRBJ1-4; D possibly corresponds to TRBD1 (6 bases). The V end lost 7 bases, the J end lost 6 bases, and 16 bases lay between the germline ends. The germline V gene encodes CDR1 SGHRS and CDR2 YFSETQ. The CDR3 extends over 14 amino acids.

This rearrangement joins TRBV6-1 to TRBJ2-6; maybe TRBD2 (5 bases). V shed 2 bases and J shed 0 bases, with 8 bases lying between them. Germline-derived CDR1 and CDR2 are MNHNS and SASEGT. The length of the CDR3 is 16 residues. The CDR3 bases are TGTGCCAGCAGTGAAACGGAGGCCTCTGGGGCCAACGTCCTGACTTTC. Protein: CASSETEASGANVLTF.

The rearrangement links TRBV6-5 to TRBJ1-1, with TRBD1 as a possible D gene (5 bases). Trimming removed 7 bases at V and 1 base at J, with 16 bases between. This CDR3 region has 15 residues. CDR1 MNHEY and CDR2 SVGAGI come from the germline V gene. The CDR3 DNA reads as TGTGCCAGCACTTGGGACCCTGGGGGGAACACTGAAGCTTTCTTT. Residues: CASTWDPGGNTEAFF.

The chain couples TRBV4-1 to TRBJ1-5, with no clear D. Deletions cut 3 bases from V and 7 bases from J, with 16 bases between. Germline CDR1 MGHRA, CDR2 YSYEKL. The CDR3 runs to 15 residues. The CDR3 DNA sequence: TGCGCCAGCAGCCAGACGATTTCTTCGAACCAGCCCCAGCATTTT. Protein: CASSQTISSNQPQHF.

This sequence joins TRBV13 and TRBJ1-4, with 7 bases aligning to TRBD1. J lost 3 bases, V lost 5 bases, and 6 bases had no gene match. The length of the CDR3 is 15 residues. Germline V CDR1 and CDR2: PRHDT, FYEKMQ (reference sequence). The CDR3 loop is CASSARGAPNEKLFF. Here the CDR3 DNA reads TGTGCCAGCAGCGCCAGGGGGGCACCTAATGAAAAACTGTTTTTT. Full variable domain (missing parts from reference TRBV13 and TRBJ1-4): AAGVIQSPRHLIKEKRETATLKCYPIPRHDTVYWYQQGPGQDPQFLISFYEKMQSDKGSIPDRFSAQQFSDYHSELNMSSLELGDSALYFCASSARGAPNEKLFFGSGTQLSVL.

Regarding this clone: This CDR3 fails to terminate in the conserved phenylalanine or tryptophan, so it likely reflects a read error. The chain recombines TRBV18 with TRBJ1-6; D possibly corresponds to TRBD1 (5 bases). Per the germline V gene, CDR1 is KGHSH and CDR2 is LQKENI. Between the trimmed V and J ends, which lost 2 bases and 3 bases, there was a span of 14 bases. The length of the CDR3 is 17 residues. CDR3 sequence (DNA): TGTGCCAGCTCACCAAAAGTAGACAGCCACTATAATTCACCCCTCCACCTT. This encodes CASSPKVDSHYNSPLHL.

This chain uses TRBV2 with TRBJ1-2, with D maybe TRBD1 (6 bases). Trimming took off 10 bases at V and 1 base at J, with 25 bases between the two ends. The germline V gene has CDR1 SNHLY and CDR2 FYNNEI. The CDR3 consists of 17 residues. In nucleotides, the CDR3 is TGTGCCACCGACCGGACAGACGAACGAAAAATTAACTATGGCTACACCTTC. Protein: CATDRTDERKINYGYTF.

The gene calls are TRBV2 and TRBJ1-1, with 9 bases aligning to TRBD1. V trimming: 6 bases; J trimming: 6 bases; junction bases outside the gene matches: 8. This CDR3 is 14 amino acids long. Per the germline V gene, CDR1 is SNHLY and CDR2 is FYNNEI. The DNA of the CDR3 is TGTGCCAGCAGGGCTGGACAGGGGACCCCTGAAGCTTTCTTT. It is translated as CASRAGQGTPEAFF. Full variable domain (rest looked up from reference TRBV2 and TRBJ1-1): EPEVTQTPSHQVTQMGQEVILRCVPISNHLYFYWYRQILGQKVEFLVSFYNNEISEKSEIFDDQFSVERPDGSNFTLKIRSTKLEDSAMYFCASRAGQGTPEAFFGQGTRLTVV.

The V and J genes are TRBV7-9 and TRBJ1-5; possibly TRBD1 for D (6 bases). Germline V gene lookup returns CDR1 SEHNR and CDR2 FQNEAQ (reference sequence). The CDR3 sequence is 14 residues long. The V gene lost 2 bases and the J gene lost 7 bases, with 12 bases spanning the gap. CDR3 in amino acids: CASSLQGQEQPQHF. For the CDR3, the DNA is TGTGCCAGCAGCTTACAGGGGCAGGAGCAGCCCCAGCATTTT.

CDR3 protein: CASSDETGGRETQYF. The DNA of the CDR3 is TGTGCCAGCAGCGACGAAACAGGGGGGCGGGAGACCCAGTACTTC. This chain links TRBV5-4 with TRBJ2-5; the match to TRBD1 covers 8 bases. V was pared by 4 bases and J by 5 bases, with 10 bases of the junction left unmatched. CDR1 is SGHNT, CDR2 YYREEE, per germline (reference sequence). The CDR3 runs to 15 residues.

The chain links TRBV4-1 to TRBJ1-4, with a possible D match to TRBD1 (6 bases). CDR3 length: 17 amino acids. Germline values: CDR1 MGHRA, CDR2 YSYEKL. Trimming pared 5 bases from V and 2 bases from J, leaving 18 bases between. The CDR3 nucleotides read TGCGCCAGCAGCGCAAGCCCCCCAGGGGCGACTAATGAAAAACTGTTTTTT. Protein product: CASSASPPGATNEKLFF.

A word on this clone: In the same sample, other DNA sequences code for this CDR3. This chain links TRBV11-3 with TRBJ1-1; no reliable D call. This CDR3 is built from 13 residues. Looked up from germline, CDR1 is SGHNT and CDR2 is YENEEA. V lost 1 base and J 5 bases, leaving 8 bases between the germline ends. Written as DNA, the CDR3 is TGTGCCAGCAGCTTAGTTTCGGGGACTGAAGCTTTCTTT. Amino acids: CASSLVSGTEAFF.

The gene calls are TRBV7-6 and TRBJ2-7; possible D gene TRBD2, 5 bases. CDR3 size: 13 residues. The V and J ends lost 7 bases and 4 bases respectively, with 14 bases between them. In germline, CDR1 is SGHVS, CDR2 FNYEAQ. CDR3 sequence: CASTAGPGYEQYF. CDR3 DNA: TGTGCCAGCACCGCGGGCCCGGGATACGAGCAGTACTTC. The entire variable domain, with the rest obtained from reference TRBV7-6 and TRBJ2-7, is as follows: GAGVSQSPRYKVTKRGQDVALRCDPISGHVSLYWYRQALGQGPEFLTYFNYEAQQDKSGLPNDRFSAERPEGSISTLTIQRTEQRDSAMYRCASTAGPGYEQYFGPGTRLTVT.

Remarks on this clone: This CDR3 is missing its conserved last phenylalanine or tryptophan, likely due to a read error. It is unclear where the CDR3 begins or ends on the DNA, so no DNA is shown, and the CDR3 is as TCRdb lists it. This chain's CDR3 is CASWEENNSPLHL. This chain joins TRBV21-1 and TRBJ1-6. TRBV21-1 is a known pseudogene. Termini included, the CDR3 measures 13 amino acids.

The J gene is TRBJ1-6, the V gene TRBV7-8; the match to TRBD1 covers 7 bases. The CDR3 loop spans 16 amino acids. Trimming removed 4 bases from V and 10 bases from J; junction bases left unmatched: 13. Germline V gene data show CDR1 as SGHVS and CDR2 as FQNEAQ. For the CDR3, the DNA is TGTGCCAGCAGCTCCAGACAGGGAGTCCGGGTCTCACCCCTCCACTTT. This encodes CASSSRQGVRVSPLHF. Full variable domain (outside the CDR3, taken from reference TRBV7-8 and TRBJ1-6): GAGVSQSPRYKVAKRGQDVALRCDPISGHVSLFWYQQALGQGPEFLTYFQNEAQLDKSGLPSDRFFAERPEGSVSTLKIQRTQQEDSAVYLCASSSRQGVRVSPLHFGNGTRLTVT.

This chain links TRBV15 with TRBJ2-5, with 7 positions matching TRBD1. Looked up from germline, CDR1 is LNHNV and CDR2 is YYDKDF (reference sequence). CDR3 length equals 16 residues. Germline trimming cut 4 bases from V and 5 bases from J; bases unmatched to any gene: 13. CDR3 coding DNA: TGTGCCACCAGCACTCCGGGACAGTCATCAGCGGAGACCCAGTACTTC. This translates into CATSTPGQSSAETQYF.

The rearrangement joins TRBV5-1 to TRBJ1-2; 11 bases map to TRBD1. V lost 4 bases and J lost 4; bases outside the gene matches: 3. The germline CDR1 and CDR2 sequences are SGHRS and YFSETQ. This CDR3 has 14 residues. The CDR3 region has the DNA TGCGCCAGCAGCGAGGGACAGGGGGGCTATGGCTACACCTTC. It codes for CASSEGQGGYGYTF. Looking up the rest from reference TRBV5-1 and TRBJ1-2 gives the full variable domain: KAGVTQTPRYLIKTRGQQVTLSCSPISGHRSVSWYQQTPGQGLQFLFEYFSETQRNKGNFPGRFSGRQFSNSRSEMNVSTLELGDSALYLCASSEGQGGYGYTFGSGTRLTVV.

V gene TRBV5-5 combines with J gene TRBJ2-7; weak D call: TRBD1 (6 bases). The ends were cut back, 2 bases at V and 3 bases at J, with 15 bases in the middle. The CDR3 extends over 15 amino acids. The germline gives CDR1 SGHKS, CDR2 YYEKEE (reference sequence). CDR3 in amino acids: CASSFPEQGDYEQYF. In DNA, the CDR3 is TGTGCCAGCAGCTTTCCGGAACAGGGCGACTACGAGCAGTACTTC.

The chain carries TRBV3-1 (or the pseudogene TRBV3-2) and TRBJ1-2, with 7 bases that match TRBD1. V shed 4 bases, J shed 2 bases, and the junction held 10 bases outside the gene matches. The CDR3 length is 16 residues. In germline, CDR1 is LGHDT, CDR2 YNNKEL (reference sequence). The CDR3 nucleotides are TGTGCCAGCAGCCCAGTAGGAGGGGGCGCCAACTATGGCTACACCTTC. Translation gives CASSPVGGGANYGYTF.